This TCR beta chain was identified in a study of OX40 agonist ivuxolimab in advanced cancers. Study at large: Patients were dosed intravenously with ivuxolimab at 0.01 to 10 mg/kg every 2 weeks.

Using immunoSEQ multiplex PCR, the repertoire was profiled, and TCRdb retains in-frame clones only, with some absent. The sample shows some 40,000 clones, around four fifths of them seen only once. Source: CD4+ or CD8+ T cells sorted from blood, taken in a trial of the OX40 agonist ivuxolimab. This TCR derives from an adult with an advanced solid tumor such as melanoma, head and neck, liver or kidney cancer.

The CDR3 is CASSFFTGDHYNEQFF. For the CDR3, the DNA is TGTGCCAGTAGTTTTTTTACAGGAGATCATTACAATGAGCAGTTCTTC. This sequence joins TRBV19 and TRBJ2-1; D may be TRBD1 (5 bases). This CDR3 is 16 amino acids long. CDR1 is LNHDA, CDR2 SQIVND, per germline (reference sequence). Trimming removed 5 bases from V and 4 bases from J, with 18 bases in between.